The 19 T cell receptor beta chains reported below all come from one sample, sequenced in a study of T cell responses to AZD1222 COVID-19 vaccine. Using immunoSEQ multiplex PCR, the repertoire was profiled, and TCRdb retains in-frame clones only, with some absent. The repertoire consists of 100,000 or so clones, with over 85% occurring once and the leading ten covering approximately 2.2%. The sample here was peripheral blood, taken on day 0 of AZD1222 vaccination. The receptors were gathered from an adult in good health.

The chain joins TRBV11-3 to TRBJ2-1; D possibly matches TRBD1 or TRBD2 (7 bases each). CDR1 SGHNT and CDR2 YENEEA come from the germline V gene. V was trimmed by 5 bases and J by 4 bases, leaving 15 bases between them. There are 15 residues in the CDR3. The CDR3 loop reads CASSQGGLPYNEQFF. The CDR3 coding sequence is TGTGCCAGCAGCCAGGGGGGGCTCCCTTACAATGAGCAGTTCTTC.

This clone was picked up one time. J is TRBJ2-3 and V is TRBV7-3; no clear D. CDR3 size: 13 residues. The V and J ends lost 5 bases and 2 bases respectively, with 8 bases between them. The germline V gene encodes CDR1 SGHTA and CDR2 FQGTGA. In DNA form, the CDR3 reads TGTGCCAGCAGCACGAGATTCACAGATACGCAGTATTTT. Its translation: CASSTRFTDTQYF.

This clone was counted once. This chain links TRBV14 with TRBJ1-3, with TRBD1 matching 9 bases. The CDR3 is made up of 16 amino acids. CDR1 is SGHDN and CDR2 is FVKESK in the germline V gene. The ends lost 0 bases at V and 7 bases at J; junction bases unmatched: 7. CDR3 sequence reads: CASSQDGTGIRNTIYF. Here the CDR3 DNA reads TGTGCCAGCAGCCAAGATGGGACAGGGATTAGGAACACCATATATTTT.

The CDR3 nucleotides read TGTGCCAGCAGTTTCCCCGGGGAGCTGTTTTTT. Amino acids: CASSFPGELFF. The chain links TRBV12-3 or TRBV12-4 to TRBJ2-2; D gene ambiguous. V shed 3 bases and J shed 6 bases, with 2 bases lying between them. The CDR3 spans 11 residues.

This clone is a singleton in its sample. CDR3 DNA: TGTGCCAGCAGCTTACTTGGTGCGGGGAATAATTCACCCCTCCACTTT. It is translated as CASSLLGAGNNSPLHF. The rearrangement joins TRBV11-2 to TRBJ1-6; D is uncertain. CDR3 length: 16 residues. The V end lost 2 bases, the J end lost 5 bases, and 13 bases lay between the germline ends. CDR1 is SGHAT and CDR2 is FQNNGV in the germline V gene.

This chain joins TRBV11-3 and TRBJ1-6, with TRBD1 identical over 7 bases. Germline CDR1 reads SGHNT; CDR2 reads YENEEA. This CDR3 is 14 amino acids long. The V and J ends lost 4 bases and 4 bases, in that order; junction bases with no gene match: 1. The CDR3 sequence is CASSSGQYNSPLHF. CDR3 DNA sequence: TGTGCCAGCAGCTCGGGACAGTATAATTCACCCCTCCACTTT.

The chain uses TRBV7-2 and TRBJ1-6; D gene ambiguous. The CDR3 runs 14 residues. Germline lookup yields CDR1 SGHTA and CDR2 FQGNSA. Trimming took off 4 bases at V and 9 bases at J, with 13 bases between the two ends. CDR3 residues: CASSSTGIASPLHF. CDR3 DNA: TGTGCCAGCAGCTCGACCGGGATCGCTTCACCCCTCCACTTT.

The chain couples TRBV4-1 to TRBJ1-1, with a tentative D call TRBD1 (6 bases). V lost 1 base and J 5 bases, leaving 14 bases between the germline ends. The CDR3 contains 15 residues. Germline assignment: CDR1 MGHRA and CDR2 YSYEKL. CDR3 DNA sequence: TGCGCCAGCAGCCAAGGTGGGGGGGGCTTGACTGAAGCTTTCTTT. It encodes CASSQGGGGLTEAFF.

The chain uses TRBV20-1 and TRBJ2-7; D is perhaps TRBD1 or TRBD2 (6 bases each). The CDR3 is 14 residues long. Trimming removed 3 bases at V and 7 bases at J, with 19 bases between. Germline lookup yields CDR1 DFQATT and CDR2 SNEGSKA (reference sequence). The CDR3 protein is CSASSASWRGEQYF. The CDR3 DNA is TGCAGTGCTAGTTCGGCTAGCTGGAGGGGGGAGCAGTACTTC.

The chain links TRBV6-4 to TRBJ2-2; D is undetermined. Between the trimmed V and J ends, which lost 6 bases and 2 bases, there was a span of 10 bases. The CDR3 runs to 14 residues. Germline CDR1 and CDR2: MRHNA and SNTAGT. The CDR3 sequence is CASSERRNTGELFF. DNA for the CDR3: TGTGCCAGCAGCGAACGGCGTAACACCGGGGAGCTGTTTTTT.

CDR3 sequence reads: CASSESTGGRTEAFF. The CDR3 nucleotides are TGTGCCAGCAGTGAAAGCACAGGGGGCAGAACTGAAGCTTTCTTT. This rearrangement joins TRBV2 to TRBJ1-1; TRBD1 matches 9 bases. The CDR3 sequence is 15 residues long. CDR1 is SNHLY, CDR2 FYNNEI, per germline. J lost 5 bases, V lost 2 bases, and 6 bases had no gene match. Filled out from reference TRBV2 and TRBJ1-1, the complete variable domain reads EPEVTQTPSHQVTQMGQEVILRCVPISNHLYFYWYRQILGQKVEFLVSFYNNEISEKSEIFDDQFSVERPDGSNFTLKIRSTKLEDSAMYFCASSESTGGRTEAFFGQGTRLTVV.

The CDR3: CASSLGRGLDQPQHF. CDR3 coding DNA: TGTGCCAGCAGCTTAGGCAGGGGGCTCGATCAGCCCCAGCATTTT. The chain carries TRBV5-6 and TRBJ1-5; 8 bases align to TRBD1. Losses at the gene ends were 2 bases for V and 5 bases for J; bases not matched to a gene: 6. Germline CDR1 SGHDT, CDR2 YYEEEE. The CDR3 covers 15 residues.

The chain carries TRBV19 and TRBJ1-5; D perhaps matches TRBD1 (6 bases). The V end lost 8 bases, the J end lost 4 bases, and 18 bases lay between the germline ends. This CDR3 contains 15 residues. Germline V gene sequence: CDR1 LNHDA, CDR2 SQIVND (reference sequence). Written as DNA, the CDR3 is TGTGCCAGTCTGCACAGGGCCGAAGGGAATCAGCCCCAGCATTTT. The encoded protein is CASLHRAEGNQPQHF. The whole variable domain, remainder taken from reference TRBV19 and TRBJ1-5, is DGGITQSPKYLFRKEGQNVTLSCEQNLNHDAMYWYRQDPGQGLRLIYYSQIVNDFQKGDIAEGYSVSREKKESFPLTVTSAQKNPTAFYLCASLHRAEGNQPQHFGDGTRLSIL.

The chain joins TRBV19 to TRBJ1-1; D gene uncertain. Germline CDR1 reads LNHDA; CDR2 reads SQIVND (reference sequence). Trimming removed 5 bases from V and 1 base from J, with 14 bases in between. CDR3 length: 15 residues. As DNA, the CDR3 is TGTGCCAGTAGTTTATCCCCCGGAGGGAACACTGAAGCTTTCTTT. This encodes CASSLSPGGNTEAFF. Filled out from reference TRBV19 and TRBJ1-1, the complete variable domain reads DGGITQSPKYLFRKEGQNVTLSCEQNLNHDAMYWYRQDPGQGLRLIYYSQIVNDFQKGDIAEGYSVSREKKESFPLTVTSAQKNPTAFYLCASSLSPGGNTEAFFGQGTRLTVV.

The chain recombines TRBV28 with TRBJ1-6, with no clear D. Trimming stripped 3 bases from V and 10 bases from J, with 7 bases between. This CDR3 spans 12 amino acids. Germline-derived CDR1 and CDR2 are MDHEN and SYDVKM. CDR3 coding DNA: TGTGCCAGCAGTTTGCGATTCTCACCCCTCCACTTT. Translation gives CASSLRFSPLHF.

The CDR3 loop is CASSQDRGTNYGYTF. The CDR3 DNA is TGCGCCAGCAGCCAAGATAGGGGAACCAACTATGGCTACACCTTC. This chain connects TRBV4-3 to TRBJ1-2; perhaps TRBD1 as D (5 bases). This CDR3 spans 15 amino acids. Germline CDR1 is LGHNA and CDR2 is YSLEER. Trimming took off 0 bases at V and 2 bases at J, with 10 bases between the two ends.

Comment on this clone: Other DNA sequences from this sample encode an identical CDR3 as well. V is TRBV5-1 and J is TRBJ2-2; D gene uncertain. V shed 1 base and J shed 0 bases, with 4 bases lying between them. This CDR3 spans 14 amino acids. The V gene's germline CDR1 is SGHRS and CDR2 YFSETQ. Here the CDR3 reads CASSLTPNTGELFF. CDR3 sequence (DNA): TGCGCCAGCAGCTTGACTCCGAACACCGGGGAGCTGTTTTTT. Based on the CDR3 plus reference TRBV5-1 and TRBJ2-2, the full variable domain is KAGVTQTPRYLIKTRGQQVTLSCSPISGHRSVSWYQQTPGQGLQFLFEYFSETQRNKGNFPGRFSGRQFSNSRSEMNVSTLELGDSALYLCASSLTPNTGELFFGEGSRLTVL.

The chain has TRBV6-2 or TRBV6-3 and TRBJ2-7; D not resolved. The CDR3 runs to 16 residues. Germline CDR1 and CDR2: MNHEY and SVGEGT. The V gene lost 2 bases and the J gene lost 9 bases, with 23 bases spanning the gap. The CDR3 DNA follows: TGTGCCAGCAGTTACCTCTCACCAGGCCAGGCGACTGTGCAGTACTTC. Translation gives CASSYLSPGQATVQYF.

The CDR3 DNA sequence: TGTGCCAGCAGCAGGGGGCCAGACTCTGGAAACACCATATATTTT. Protein sequence: CASSRGPDSGNTIYF. This chain joins TRBV7-6 and TRBJ1-3; 7 bases fit TRBD1. V lost 5 bases to trimming and J lost 0 bases; unmatched junction nucleotides: 4. CDR1 SGHVS and CDR2 FNYEAQ come from the germline V gene. The CDR3 consists of 15 residues.